Only one count was recorded for the clone carrying this T cell receptor beta chain. What it binds is not known. These data are taken from a study of coeliac disease. As for the study in general: Without high-resolution HLA typing, biased TRBV7-2 usage was examined as a proof of principle.

The method was immunoSEQ multiplex PCR; TCRdb's version includes in-frame clones alone and lacks a portion of them. The sample consists of 2,000 to 2,500 clones, around 65% of them appearing once. Study-level findings and limits: Intraepithelial and lamina propria fractions were not highly pure.

The CDR3 runs to 16 residues. This receptor was identified in a woman aged 45 to 65 with celiac disease on a gluten-free diet. The specimen was lamina propria lymphocytes from the gut. This chain links TRBV1 with TRBJ2-5; TRBD1, the table's D call, lacks a check against the DNA. TRBV1 is classified as a pseudogene. CDR3 nucleotides: TGCACCAGCAGCCAAGAGTGTGGACACGAACAAGAGACCCAGTACTTC. Amino acids: CTSSQECGHEQETQYF.